This T cell receptor beta chain was observed in a study of blood T cell repertoires in COVID-19. This table comes from immunoSEQ multiplex PCR, and its TCRdb copy is limited to in-frame clones, with some not included. The sample has hundreds of thousands of clones, 80% to 90% seen once. V was trimmed by 5 bases and J by 3 bases, leaving 13 bases between them. Germline V lookup: CDR1 SGHTA, CDR2 FQGNSA. There are 15 residues in the CDR3. This chain uses TRBV7-2 with TRBJ1-4, with D unresolved. The TCR originated in a woman aged 65 to 85 with COVID-19, enrolled during active disease. The sample taken for sequencing was peripheral blood. CDR3 DNA sequence: TGTGCCAGCAGCCAGACTCCAACCTCTAATGAAAAACTGTTTTTT. Translation gives CASSQTPTSNEKLFF.